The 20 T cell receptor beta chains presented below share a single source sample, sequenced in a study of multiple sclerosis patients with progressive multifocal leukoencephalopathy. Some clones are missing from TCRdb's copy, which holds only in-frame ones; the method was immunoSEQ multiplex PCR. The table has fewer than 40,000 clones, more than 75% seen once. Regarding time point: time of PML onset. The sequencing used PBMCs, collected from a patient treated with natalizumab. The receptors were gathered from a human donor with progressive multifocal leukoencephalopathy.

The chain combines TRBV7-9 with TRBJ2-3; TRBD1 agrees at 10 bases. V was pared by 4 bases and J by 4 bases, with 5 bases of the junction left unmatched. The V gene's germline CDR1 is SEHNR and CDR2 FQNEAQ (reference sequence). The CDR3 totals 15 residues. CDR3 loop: CASSWGTGDADTQYF. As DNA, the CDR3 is TGTGCCAGCAGCTGGGGGACAGGGGACGCAGATACGCAGTATTTT. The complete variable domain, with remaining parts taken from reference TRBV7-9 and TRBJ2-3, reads DTGVSQNPRHKITKRGQNVTFRCDPISEHNRLYWYRQTLGQGPEFLTYFQNEAQLEKSRLLSDRFSAERPKGSFSTLEIQRTEQGDSAMYLCASSWGTGDADTQYFGPGTRLTVL.

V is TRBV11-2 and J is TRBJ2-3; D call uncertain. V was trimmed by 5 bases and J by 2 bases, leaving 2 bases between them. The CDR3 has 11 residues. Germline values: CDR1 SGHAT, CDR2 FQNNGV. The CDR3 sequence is CASSNTDTQYF. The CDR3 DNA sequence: TGTGCCAGCAGCAACACAGATACGCAGTATTTT. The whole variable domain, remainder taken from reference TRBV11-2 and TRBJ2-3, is EAGVAQSPRYKIIEKRQSVAFWCNPISGHATLYWYQQILGQGPKLLIQFQNNGVVDDSQLPKDRFSAERLKGVDSTLKIQPAKLEDSAVYLCASSNTDTQYFGPGTRLTVL.

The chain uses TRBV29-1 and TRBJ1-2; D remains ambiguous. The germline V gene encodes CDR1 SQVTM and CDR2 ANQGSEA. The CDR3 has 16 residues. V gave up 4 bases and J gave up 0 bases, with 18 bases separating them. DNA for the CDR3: TGCAGCGTTGGTTCGCTCCCCGATGCTACTAACTATGGCTACACCTTC. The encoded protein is CSVGSLPDATNYGYTF.

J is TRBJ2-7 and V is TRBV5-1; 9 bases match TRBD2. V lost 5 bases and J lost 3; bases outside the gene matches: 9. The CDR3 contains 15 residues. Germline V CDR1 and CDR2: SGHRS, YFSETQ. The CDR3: CASRITGTSSYEQYF. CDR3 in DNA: TGCGCCAGCAGAATAACCGGGACTAGCAGCTACGAGCAGTACTTC. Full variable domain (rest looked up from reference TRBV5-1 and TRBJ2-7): KAGVTQTPRYLIKTRGQQVTLSCSPISGHRSVSWYQQTPGQGLQFLFEYFSETQRNKGNFPGRFSGRQFSNSRSEMNVSTLELGDSALYLCASRITGTSSYEQYFGPGTRLTVT.

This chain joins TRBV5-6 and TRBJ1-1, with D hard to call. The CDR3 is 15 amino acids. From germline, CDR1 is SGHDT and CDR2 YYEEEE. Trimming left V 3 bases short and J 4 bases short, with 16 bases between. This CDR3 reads CASSWRTLRSTEAFF. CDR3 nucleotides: TGTGCCAGCAGCTGGAGAACCCTACGTAGCACTGAAGCTTTCTTT.

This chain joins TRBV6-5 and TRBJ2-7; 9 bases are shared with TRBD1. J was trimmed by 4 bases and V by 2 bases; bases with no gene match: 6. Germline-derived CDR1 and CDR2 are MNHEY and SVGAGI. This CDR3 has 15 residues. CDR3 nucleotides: TGTGCCAGCAGTTACACGGGACAGGGAGGATACGAGCAGTACTTC. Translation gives CASSYTGQGGYEQYF.

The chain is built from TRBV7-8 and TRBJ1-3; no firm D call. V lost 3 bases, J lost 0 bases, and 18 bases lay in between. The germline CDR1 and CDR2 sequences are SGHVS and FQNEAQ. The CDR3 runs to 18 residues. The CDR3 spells CASSLMVASGSSGNTIYF. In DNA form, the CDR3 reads TGTGCCAGCAGCTTGATGGTTGCCTCCGGGTCCTCTGGAAACACCATATATTTT.

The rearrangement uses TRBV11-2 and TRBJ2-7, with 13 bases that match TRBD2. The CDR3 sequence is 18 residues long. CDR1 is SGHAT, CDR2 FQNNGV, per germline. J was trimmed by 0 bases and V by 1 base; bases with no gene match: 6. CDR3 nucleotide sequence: TGTGCCAGCAGCTTAGGGGGGACTAGCGGGACGAGCTCCTACGAGCAGTACTTC. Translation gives CASSLGGTSGTSSYEQYF.

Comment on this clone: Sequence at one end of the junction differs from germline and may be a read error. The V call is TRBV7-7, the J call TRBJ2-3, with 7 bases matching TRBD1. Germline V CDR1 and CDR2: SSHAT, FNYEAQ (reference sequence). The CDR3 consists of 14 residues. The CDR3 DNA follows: TGTGCTAGCAGCCTCCGGGACAGTGCAGATACGCAGTATTTT. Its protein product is CASSLRDSADTQYF.

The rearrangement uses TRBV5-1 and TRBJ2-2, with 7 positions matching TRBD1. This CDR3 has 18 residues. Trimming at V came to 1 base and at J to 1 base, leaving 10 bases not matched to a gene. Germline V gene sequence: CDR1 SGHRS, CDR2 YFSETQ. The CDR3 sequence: CASSLSGRRDRNTGELFF. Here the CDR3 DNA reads TGCGCCAGCAGCTTGAGCGGCCGCCGGGACAGGAACACCGGGGAGCTGTTTTTT.

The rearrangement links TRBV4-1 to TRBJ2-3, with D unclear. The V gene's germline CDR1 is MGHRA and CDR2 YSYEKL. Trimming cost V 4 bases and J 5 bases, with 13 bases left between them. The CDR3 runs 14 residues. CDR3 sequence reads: CASSLPGRRDTQYF. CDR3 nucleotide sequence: TGCGCCAGCAGCCTACCCGGACGGAGAGATACGCAGTATTTT.

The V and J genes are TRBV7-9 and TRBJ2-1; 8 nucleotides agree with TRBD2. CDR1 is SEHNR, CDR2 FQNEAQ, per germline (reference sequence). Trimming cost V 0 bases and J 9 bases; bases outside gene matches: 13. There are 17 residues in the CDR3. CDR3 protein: CASSLASGRGFYGEQFF. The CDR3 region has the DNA TGTGCCAGCAGCTTAGCCAGCGGGAGAGGGTTTTATGGTGAGCAGTTCTTC.

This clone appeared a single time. The CDR3 here is CASSLGGVTGELFF. The CDR3, as DNA: TGTGCCAGCTCCCTGGGCGGGGTAACCGGGGAGCTGTTTTTT. V is TRBV28 and J is TRBJ2-2, with a tentative D call TRBD2 (6 bases). Per germline, CDR1 MDHEN and CDR2 SYDVKM. The CDR3 length is 14 residues. Trimming cost V 8 bases and J 5 bases, with 15 bases left between them.

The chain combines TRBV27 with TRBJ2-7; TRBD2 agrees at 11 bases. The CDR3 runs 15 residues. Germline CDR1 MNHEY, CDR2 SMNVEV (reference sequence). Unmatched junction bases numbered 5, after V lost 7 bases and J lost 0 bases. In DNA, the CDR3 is TGTGCCAGCACCTCCGGGACTAGCGGCTCCTACGAGCAGTACTTC. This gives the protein CASTSGTSGSYEQYF.

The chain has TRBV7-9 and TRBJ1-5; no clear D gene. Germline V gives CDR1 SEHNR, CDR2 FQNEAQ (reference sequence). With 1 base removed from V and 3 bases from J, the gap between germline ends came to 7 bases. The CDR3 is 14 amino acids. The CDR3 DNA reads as TGTGCCAGCAGCTTAGATAACTCCAATCAGCCCCAGCATTTT. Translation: CASSLDNSNQPQHF.

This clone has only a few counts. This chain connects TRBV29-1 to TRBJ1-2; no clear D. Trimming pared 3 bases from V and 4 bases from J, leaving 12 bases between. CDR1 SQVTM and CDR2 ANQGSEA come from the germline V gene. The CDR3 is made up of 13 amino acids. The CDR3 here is CSVEGGFGYGYTF. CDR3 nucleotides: TGCAGCGTTGAGGGCGGGTTTGGCTATGGCTACACCTTC.

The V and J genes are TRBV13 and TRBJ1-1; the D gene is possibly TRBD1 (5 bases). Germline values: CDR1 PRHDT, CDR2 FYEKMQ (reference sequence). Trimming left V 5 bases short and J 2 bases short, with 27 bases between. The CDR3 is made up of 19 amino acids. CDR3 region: CASSRVPRVFVGENTEAFF. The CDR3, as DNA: TGTGCCAGCAGCCGCGTGCCCAGGGTTTTTGTAGGGGAAAACACTGAAGCTTTCTTT.

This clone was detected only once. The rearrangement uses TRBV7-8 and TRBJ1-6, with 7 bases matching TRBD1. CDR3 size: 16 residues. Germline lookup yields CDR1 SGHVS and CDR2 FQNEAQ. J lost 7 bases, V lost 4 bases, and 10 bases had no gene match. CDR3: CASSSKQGNWNSPLHF. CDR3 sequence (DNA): TGTGCCAGCAGCTCGAAACAGGGGAATTGGAATTCACCCCTCCACTTT.

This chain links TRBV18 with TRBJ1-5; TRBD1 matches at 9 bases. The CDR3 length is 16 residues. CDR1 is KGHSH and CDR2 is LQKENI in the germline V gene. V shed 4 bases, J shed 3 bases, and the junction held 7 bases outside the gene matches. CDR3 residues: CASSQDRGSSNQPQHF. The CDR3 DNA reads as TGTGCCAGCTCACAGGACAGGGGCTCCTCCAATCAGCCCCAGCATTTT.

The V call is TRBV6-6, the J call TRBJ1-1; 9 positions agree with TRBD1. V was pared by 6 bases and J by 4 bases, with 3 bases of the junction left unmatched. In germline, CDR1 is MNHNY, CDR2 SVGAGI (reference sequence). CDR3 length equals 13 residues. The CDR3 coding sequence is TGTGCCAGCAGCCCACAGGGGGCCACTGAAGCTTTCTTT. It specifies CASSPQGATEAFF.